Listed here are 14 T cell receptor beta chains from one sample, sequenced in a study of CD8+ T cells in alopecia areata. In each case, RNA was isolated and then reverse transcribed into cDNA as the sequencing template. Assay: immunoSEQ multiplex PCR; the TCRdb copy retains only in-frame clones and omits some. The sample contains 50,000 to 70,000 clones, 44% of which appear only once. The sequenced material came from NKG2D-low CD8+ T cells sorted from blood. The receptors were gathered from a human donor with alopecia areata.

This clone was seen more than once but under ten times. V gene TRBV29-1 combines with J gene TRBJ2-7; 7 bases align to TRBD1. From germline, CDR1 is SQVTM and CDR2 ANQGSEA. V trimming: 6 bases; J trimming: 0 bases; junction bases outside the gene matches: 5. The CDR3 totals 13 residues. The CDR3 DNA sequence: TGCAGCGTAATAGACAGGGCCTCCTACGAGCAGTACTTC. It encodes CSVIDRASYEQYF.

The rearrangement joins TRBV2 to TRBJ2-1, with 9 bases lining up with TRBD1. V was pared by 10 bases and J by 0 bases, with 7 bases of the junction left unmatched. This CDR3 is built from 15 residues. Looked up from germline, CDR1 is SNHLY and CDR2 is FYNNEI. CDR3 DNA: TGTGCCACCCCGAGGGGACAGGGCTCCTACAATGAGCAGTTCTTC. This sequence encodes CATPRGQGSYNEQFF.

This clone has a single count. This chain uses TRBV27 with TRBJ2-7, with 8 bases identical to TRBD1. CDR1 MNHEY and CDR2 SMNVEV come from the germline V gene (reference sequence). J was trimmed by 1 base and V by 5 bases; bases with no gene match: 10. This CDR3 is built from 16 residues. CDR3 sequence reads: CASSTRTGRWSYEQYF. In nucleotides, the CDR3 is TGTGCCAGCAGTACCCGGACAGGGAGATGGTCCTACGAGCAGTACTTC.

The sample holds one count of this clone. V and J are TRBV4-1 and TRBJ2-1; D perhaps matches TRBD2 (6 bases). Trimming pared 5 bases from V and 9 bases from J, leaving 17 bases between. Germline CDR1 MGHRA, CDR2 YSYEKL. This CDR3 has 14 amino acids. CDR3: CASSEIGDGGEQFF. The CDR3 nucleotides are TGCGCCAGCAGCGAGATTGGGGACGGGGGTGAGCAGTTCTTC.

The chain uses TRBV5-1 and TRBJ2-4, with TRBD1 matching over 7 bases. Germline V CDR1 and CDR2: SGHRS, YFSETQ. This CDR3 region has 13 residues. The V segment lost 1 base and the J segment 5 bases; nucleotides outside the gene matches: 0. Here the CDR3 reads CASSLQGENIQYF. The DNA of the CDR3 is TGCGCCAGCAGCTTGCAGGGGGAAAACATTCAGTACTTC.

V is TRBV2 and J is TRBJ1-1; D unclear. Trimming took off 4 bases at V and 4 bases at J, with 10 bases between the two ends. The length of the CDR3 is 13 residues. Germline V lookup: CDR1 SNHLY, CDR2 FYNNEI. Written as DNA, the CDR3 is TGTGCCAGCAGTGGTGTCGGCGGCACTGAAGCTTTCTTT. Protein product: CASSGVGGTEAFF. The full variable domain, its missing parts supplied by reference TRBV2 and TRBJ1-1, is EPEVTQTPSHQVTQMGQEVILRCVPISNHLYFYWYRQILGQKVEFLVSFYNNEISEKSEIFDDQFSVERPDGSNFTLKIRSTKLEDSAMYFCASSGVGGTEAFFGQGTRLTVV.

V is TRBV6-6 and J is TRBJ1-2; unclear D gene. The germline V gene has CDR1 MNHNY and CDR2 SVGAGI (reference sequence). The CDR3 spans 14 residues. V was trimmed by 2 bases and J by 6 bases, leaving 13 bases between them. This CDR3 reads CASSYPDGRDGYTF. In DNA form, the CDR3 reads TGTGCCAGCAGTTACCCGGACGGACGGGATGGCTACACCTTC.

The gene calls are TRBV9 and TRBJ2-2; a possible D gene is TRBD1 (5 bases). The CDR3 is 12 residues long. CDR1 and CDR2 (germline): SGDLS, YYNGEE. With 4 bases removed from V and 6 bases from J, the gap between germline ends came to 7 bases. In nucleotides, the CDR3 is TGTGCCAGCAGCCAAGGGGCCGGGGAGCTGTTTTTT. This sequence encodes CASSQGAGELFF. The full variable domain, rest sourced from reference TRBV9 and TRBJ2-2, is DSGVTQTPKHLITATGQRVTLRCSPRSGDLSVYWYQQSLDQGLQFLIQYYNGEERAKGNILERFSAQQFPDLHSELNLSSLELGDSALYFCASSQGAGELFFGEGSRLTVL.

This clone was found many times. The chain is built from TRBV29-1 and TRBJ2-2, with 7 bases identical to TRBD2. Germline loops: CDR1 SQVTM, CDR2 ANQGSEA. This CDR3 is 16 amino acids long. The V gene end was trimmed by 2 bases and the J gene end by 3 bases; junction bases not matched to a gene: 9. CDR3 residues: CSVEYVERGDTGELFF. In DNA form, the CDR3 reads TGCAGCGTTGAATATGTAGAGCGGGGCGACACCGGGGAGCTGTTTTTT.

The chain carries TRBV29-1 and TRBJ2-7; D not resolved. Trimming took 6 bases from V and 3 from J, leaving 6 bases between them. From germline, CDR1 is SQVTM and CDR2 ANQGSEA. This CDR3 spans 10 amino acids. The CDR3 here is CSVYYYEQYF. CDR3 coding DNA: TGCAGCGTCTATTACTACGAGCAGTACTTC.

The V and J genes are TRBV30 and TRBJ1-1; 8 bases line up with TRBD1. V was pared by 2 bases and J by 3 bases, with 5 bases of the junction left unmatched. Germline V gene data show CDR1 as GTSNPN and CDR2 as SVGIG (reference sequence). The CDR3 contains 14 residues. CDR3 sequence: CAWSSDRAYTEAFF. The CDR3 DNA reads TGTGCCTGGAGTTCGGACAGGGCCTACACTGAAGCTTTCTTT.

This clone was seen more than once but under ten times. The V call is TRBV25-1, the J call TRBJ2-7, with 7 positions matching TRBD2. CDR3 length: 15 residues. Germline V gene sequence: CDR1 MGHDK, CDR2 SYGVNS. V was pared by 2 bases and J by 0 bases, with 4 bases of the junction left unmatched. The CDR3, as DNA: TGTGCCAGCAGTGAACTGGGAGGGAGCTCCTACGAGCAGTACTTC. Its protein product is CASSELGGSSYEQYF.

This sequence joins TRBV2 and TRBJ2-1, with D maybe TRBD2 (6 bases). This CDR3 is built from 12 residues. Between the trimmed V and J ends, which lost 10 bases and 6 bases, there was a span of 13 bases. Germline V gene lookup returns CDR1 SNHLY and CDR2 FYNNEI. The CDR3 sequence: CATHGRSNEQFF. CDR3 nucleotides: TGTGCCACCCACGGGAGAAGCAATGAGCAGTTCTTC.

This clone was detected only a few times. V is TRBV4-2 and J is TRBJ2-1; D possibly corresponds to TRBD1 (7 bases). The length of the CDR3 is 16 residues. Germline CDR1 LGHNA, CDR2 YNFKEQ. Trimming pared 1 base from V and 6 bases from J, leaving 16 bases between. Here the CDR3 reads CASSQVGGGPLNEQFF. The CDR3 DNA sequence: TGTGCCAGCAGCCAAGTCGGAGGGGGCCCTCTCAATGAGCAGTTCTTC.